These 27 T cell receptor beta chains share one sample of origin, sequenced in a study of somatic mutations in cytotoxic T cells in rheumatoid arthritis. Sequenced by immunoSEQ multiplex PCR; TCRdb stores in-frame clones only, minus some. The repertoire holds 19,000 or so clones, with approximately 87% as singletons. The sequenced sample consisted of CD8+ T cells sorted from blood. The receptor set was obtained from a man aged 40-55 years in good health.

This clone was seen only once. The rearrangement uses TRBV4-1 and TRBJ2-7; TRBD1 might be the D (5 bases). The CDR3 runs 14 residues. CDR1 is MGHRA, CDR2 YSYEKL, per germline. V lost 1 base to trimming and J lost 3 bases, with 10 bases between them. CDR3: CASSQVVRDYEQYF. In DNA form, the CDR3 reads TGCGCCAGCAGCCAAGTCGTCAGGGACTACGAGCAGTACTTC.

This clone has only one observation. This chain joins TRBV6-5 and TRBJ2-2; the match to TRBD1 covers 11 bases. Germline V gene lookup returns CDR1 MNHEY and CDR2 SVGAGI. The junction had 5 bases not matched to a gene; V was cut back by 6 bases and J by 5 bases. CDR3 length: 15 residues. CDR3 DNA sequence: TGTGCCAGCAGCCCAGGGACAGGGGGAACCGGGGAGCTGTTTTTT. Translated, it gives CASSPGTGGTGELFF.

The V gene is TRBV19, the J gene TRBJ1-2, with 11 bases that match TRBD1. Germline CDR1 is LNHDA and CDR2 is SQIVND (reference sequence). After removal of 3 bases from V and 3 bases from J, the junction contained 3 bases not matched to a gene. The CDR3 contains 15 residues. This CDR3 is CASSMDRGQDYGYTF. The CDR3 region has the DNA TGTGCCAGTAGTATGGACAGGGGGCAGGACTATGGCTACACCTTC. Together with reference TRBV19 and TRBJ1-2, the CDR3 gives the full variable domain: DGGITQSPKYLFRKEGQNVTLSCEQNLNHDAMYWYRQDPGQGLRLIYYSQIVNDFQKGDIAEGYSVSREKKESFPLTVTSAQKNPTAFYLCASSMDRGQDYGYTFGSGTRLTVV.

J is TRBJ2-7 and V is TRBV4-3, with 10 bases identical to TRBD2. Germline loops: CDR1 LGHNA, CDR2 YSLEER. The V gene end was trimmed by 2 bases and the J gene end by 6 bases; junction bases not matched to a gene: 4. CDR3 size: 14 residues. The CDR3 DNA follows: TGCGCCAGCAGCCAAATAAGGACTAGCGGCGAGCAGTACTTC. This encodes CASSQIRTSGEQYF.

This sequence joins TRBV21-1 and TRBJ2-3; TRBD2 is taken as the D call from the table, unchecked against the DNA. TRBV21-1 is tagged as a pseudogene. This CDR3 region has 20 residues. CDR3 DNA: TGTGCCAGCAGCAGGATTGGGGGGGTGGGATGTTCCCAAAGCACAGATACGCAGTATTTT. Its translation: CASSRIGGVGCSQSTDTQYF.

V usage is TRBV5-4 and J usage is TRBJ2-5; D may correspond to TRBD1 or TRBD2 (5 bases each). TRBJ2-7 explains the end of the DNA better; the J call may be wrong. The length of the CDR3 is 16 residues. Germline CDR1 is SGHNT and CDR2 is YYREEE (reference sequence). CDR3 nucleotides: TGTGCCAGCAGCTTGGGATTCGGGGACGGCACCTACGAGCAGTACTTC. Protein sequence: CASSLGFGDGTYEQYF.

The chain links TRBV27 to TRBJ2-3; 10 bases match TRBD2. V was clipped by 0 bases and J by 4 bases; unmatched bases: 7. Looked up from germline, CDR1 is MNHEY and CDR2 is SMNVEV (reference sequence). This CDR3 is 17 amino acids long. CDR3 region: CASSLSSPSGSSDTQYF. The CDR3, as DNA: TGTGCCAGCAGTTTATCGTCGCCTAGCGGGAGCTCAGATACGCAGTATTTT.

The chain has TRBV5-1 and TRBJ1-1, with a possible D match to TRBD1 (6 bases). Per germline, CDR1 SGHRS and CDR2 YFSETQ. The V end was cut by 4 bases, the J end by 9 bases, with 13 bases between. The CDR3 totals 12 residues. The DNA of the CDR3 is TGCGCCAGCAGCCAACGGGACACCCAAGCTTTCTTT. Its translation: CASSQRDTQAFF.

V and J are TRBV5-4 and TRBJ1-1, with 7 bases aligning to TRBD1. The CDR3 contains 15 residues. Germline V lookup: CDR1 SGHNT, CDR2 YYREEE (reference sequence). Trimming removed 4 bases from V and 1 base from J; junction bases left unmatched: 7. CDR3 in amino acids: CASSLVGTENTEAFF. The CDR3 DNA follows: TGTGCCAGCAGCCTAGTAGGGACAGAGAACACTGAAGCTTTCTTT.

The rearrangement uses TRBV19 and TRBJ2-1; 16 bases are shared with TRBD2. The CDR3 is 18 residues long. Germline loops: CDR1 LNHDA, CDR2 SQIVND (reference sequence). CDR3 sequence reads: CARTLIGGTSGRANEQFF. In nucleotides, the CDR3 is TGTGCTAGGACACTAATCGGCGGGACTAGCGGGAGGGCCAATGAGCAGTTCTTC.

This clone was detected once. This chain uses TRBV7-9 with TRBJ2-2; D may be TRBD2 (7 bases). Germline values: CDR1 SEHNR, CDR2 FQNEAQ (reference sequence). The V and J ends lost 5 bases and 3 bases respectively, with 22 bases between them. The CDR3 runs 18 residues. This chain's CDR3 is CASSPWGGGRRDTGELFF. The CDR3 region has the DNA TGTGCCAGCAGCCCCTGGGGGGGCGGTCGAAGGGACACCGGGGAGCTGTTTTTT.

The chain recombines TRBV19 with TRBJ1-5, with 10 bases lining up with TRBD1. CDR1 LNHDA and CDR2 SQIVND come from the germline V gene (reference sequence). The CDR3 is 18 amino acids. The ends lost 5 bases at V and 2 bases at J; junction bases unmatched: 12. CDR3 in amino acids: CASSPPGTGEVGNQPQHF. Written as DNA, the CDR3 is TGTGCCAGTAGTCCCCCCGGGACAGGGGAGGTTGGCAATCAGCCCCAGCATTTT.

The rearrangement joins TRBV4-3 to TRBJ2-1, with D tentatively TRBD1 (6 bases). This CDR3 spans 16 amino acids. From germline, CDR1 is LGHNA and CDR2 YSLEER. V was pared by 4 bases and J by 8 bases, with 21 bases between. The CDR3 DNA sequence: TGCGCCAGCAGCCGCACCCGGAGCAGGGGATTCGATGAGCAGTTCTTC. Its protein product is CASSRTRSRGFDEQFF.

The chain is built from TRBV4-1 and TRBJ1-2; D perhaps matches TRBD1 (5 bases). Germline loops: CDR1 MGHRA, CDR2 YSYEKL. The V and J ends lost 4 bases and 6 bases respectively, with 15 bases between them. This CDR3 spans 14 amino acids. CDR3 nucleotide sequence: TGCGCCAGCAGCCGTTCAGGGCCCAGGGATGGCTACACCTTC. Translated: CASSRSGPRDGYTF.

This chain links TRBV4-2 with TRBJ2-3; possibly TRBD2 for D (5 bases). Looked up from germline, CDR1 is LGHNA and CDR2 is YNFKEQ. This CDR3 has 17 amino acids. V was pared by 4 bases and J by 2 bases, with 19 bases between. The CDR3 region is CASSRLSVGADTDTQYF. As DNA, the CDR3 is TGTGCCAGCAGCCGCCTATCCGTGGGAGCCGACACAGATACGCAGTATTTT.

The chain recombines TRBV6-4 with TRBJ2-1; the match to TRBD2 covers 7 bases. CDR3 length: 21 amino acids. The germline gives CDR1 MRHNA, CDR2 SNTAGT. Trimming took 1 base from V and 9 from J; bases not matched to a gene: 27. CDR3 sequence reads: CASSDLNTSRLDTLPGGEQFF. The CDR3 bases are TGTGCCAGCAGTGACTTGAATACCTCCCGGTTAGACACCTTACCGGGGGGTGAGCAGTTCTTC.

This chain joins TRBV5-5 and TRBJ2-3, with 7 bases that match TRBD2. Unmatched junction bases numbered 13, after V lost 0 bases and J lost 3 bases. The CDR3 is 18 residues long. In germline, CDR1 is SGHKS, CDR2 YYEKEE (reference sequence). CDR3 loop: CASSLGTWGGMRTDTQYF. The CDR3 nucleotides read TGTGCCAGCAGCTTGGGGACCTGGGGAGGGATGAGGACAGATACGCAGTATTTT.

Only one count was recorded for this clone. V usage is TRBV29-1 and J usage is TRBJ2-5, with D possibly TRBD2 on 6 matching bases. TRBJ2-7 matches the DNA end more closely, so the J call is doubtful. The CDR3 is 16 residues long. Looked up from germline, CDR1 is SQVTM and CDR2 is ANQGSEA. The CDR3 protein is CSVEGDLAGYSYEQYF. As DNA, the CDR3 is TGCAGCGTTGAAGGGGATTTGGCGGGGTACAGCTACGAGCAGTACTTC.

This CDR3 reads CASSPLYGAEAQYF. CDR3 DNA sequence: TGTGCCAGCAGCCCTCTCTACGGGGCGGAGGCCCAGTACTTC. V gene TRBV11-2 combines with J gene TRBJ2-5; D is tentatively TRBD1 or TRBD2 (5 bases each). Germline V gene lookup returns CDR1 SGHAT and CDR2 FQNNGV. V lost 5 bases to trimming and J lost 9 bases, with 19 bases between them. This CDR3 region has 14 residues. Variable domain in full (rest from reference TRBV11-2 and TRBJ2-5): EAGVAQSPRYKIIEKRQSVAFWCNPISGHATLYWYQQILGQGPKLLIQFQNNGVVDDSQLPKDRFSAERLKGVDSTLKIQPAKLEDSAVYLCASSPLYGAEAQYFGPGTRLLVL.

The chain recombines TRBV2 with TRBJ1-2; D not resolved. Germline CDR1 SNHLY, CDR2 FYNNEI. Trimming left V 4 bases short and J 6 bases short, with 3 bases between. This CDR3 comprises 10 residues. In DNA form, the CDR3 reads TGTGCCAGCAGTGGACATGGCTACACCTTC. This gives the protein CASSGHGYTF. Full variable domain (outside the CDR3, taken from reference TRBV2 and TRBJ1-2): EPEVTQTPSHQVTQMGQEVILRCVPISNHLYFYWYRQILGQKVEFLVSFYNNEISEKSEIFDDQFSVERPDGSNFTLKIRSTKLEDSAMYFCASSGHGYTFGSGTRLTVV.

This clone was counted a few times. CDR3 in amino acids: CASSQDLGTGELFF. The CDR3 DNA follows: TGCGCCAGCAGCCAAGATCTCGGCACCGGGGAGCTGTTTTTT. This sequence joins TRBV4-1 and TRBJ2-2, with D unresolved. The ends were cut back, 0 bases at V and 4 bases at J, with 6 bases in the middle. The CDR3 is made up of 14 amino acids. CDR1 MGHRA and CDR2 YSYEKL come from the germline V gene.

This clone was seen once. This rearrangement joins TRBV15 to TRBJ2-5; 9 bases are a match to TRBD1. Germline assignment: CDR1 LNHNV and CDR2 YYDKDF (reference sequence). The CDR3 consists of 15 residues. The trim removed 7 bases at V and 1 base at J, leaving 7 bases unmatched. CDR3 nucleotide sequence: TGTGCCACCAAAGGGACAGGGATGGGCCAAGAGACCCAGTACTTC. Protein sequence: CATKGTGMGQETQYF.

The gene calls are TRBV6-5 and TRBJ1-5, with 9 positions matching TRBD1. CDR1 and CDR2 (germline): MNHEY, SVGAGI. The trim removed 5 bases at V and 4 bases at J, leaving 6 bases unmatched. CDR3 size: 15 residues. DNA for the CDR3: TGTGCCAGCAGTCGTGGACAGGGGATAAATCAGCCCCAGCATTTT. Translated: CASSRGQGINQPQHF.

V usage is TRBV29-1 and J usage is TRBJ2-3; TRBD1 aligns across 11 bases. The junction had 12 bases not matched to a gene; V was cut back by 1 base and J by 6 bases. CDR1 and CDR2 (germline): SQVTM, ANQGSEA. The CDR3 loop spans 17 amino acids. CDR3 sequence reads: CSVEVAGQGAMMDTQYF. The CDR3 nucleotides read TGCAGCGTTGAAGTCGCTGGACAGGGGGCGATGATGGATACGCAGTATTTT.

The V and J genes are TRBV30 and TRBJ2-7; 10 nucleotides agree with TRBD2. Per germline, CDR1 GTSNPN and CDR2 SVGIG (reference sequence). The CDR3 consists of 14 residues. J lost 8 bases, V lost 0 bases, and 7 bases had no gene match. CDR3 region: CAWSVSSGSSQQYF. CDR3 nucleotide sequence: TGTGCCTGGAGTGTATCTAGCGGGAGCTCACAGCAGTACTTC.

This rearrangement joins TRBV9 to TRBJ1-1, with D unclear. Germline CDR1 SGDLS, CDR2 YYNGEE. The CDR3 has 14 amino acids. V was trimmed by 0 bases and J by 4 bases, leaving 10 bases between them. The CDR3: CASSVVSGGTEAFF. The CDR3 coding sequence is TGTGCCAGCAGCGTAGTTTCGGGAGGCACTGAAGCTTTCTTT.

The rearrangement links TRBV28 to TRBJ2-7, with 10 positions matching TRBD2. The CDR3 contains 14 residues. Germline CDR1 is MDHEN and CDR2 is SYDVKM. The trim removed 2 bases at V and 7 bases at J, leaving 5 bases unmatched. For the CDR3, the DNA is TGTGCCAGCAGTTTACTAGCGGGAGCTCGAGAGCAGTACTTC. Translating gives CASSLLAGAREQYF.